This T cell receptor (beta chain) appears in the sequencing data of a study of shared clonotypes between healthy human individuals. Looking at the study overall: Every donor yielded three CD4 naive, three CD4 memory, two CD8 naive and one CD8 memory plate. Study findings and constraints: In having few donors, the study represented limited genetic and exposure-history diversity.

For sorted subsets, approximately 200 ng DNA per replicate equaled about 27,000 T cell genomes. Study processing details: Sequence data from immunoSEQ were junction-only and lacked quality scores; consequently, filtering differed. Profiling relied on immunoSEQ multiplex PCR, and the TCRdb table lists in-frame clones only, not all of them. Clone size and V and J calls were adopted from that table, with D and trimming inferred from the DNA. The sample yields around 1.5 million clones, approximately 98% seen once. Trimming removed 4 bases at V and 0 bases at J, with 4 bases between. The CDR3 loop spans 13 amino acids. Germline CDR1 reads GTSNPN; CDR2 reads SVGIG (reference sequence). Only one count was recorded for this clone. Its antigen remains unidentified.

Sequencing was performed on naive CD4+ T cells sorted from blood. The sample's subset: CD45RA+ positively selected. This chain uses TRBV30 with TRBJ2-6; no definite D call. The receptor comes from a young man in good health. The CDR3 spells CAWNPSGANVLTF. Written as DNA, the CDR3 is TGTGCCTGGAACCCCTCTGGGGCCAACGTCCTGACTTTC. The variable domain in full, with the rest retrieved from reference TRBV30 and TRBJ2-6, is SQTIHQWPATLVQPVGSPLSLECTVEGTSNPNLYWYRQAAGRGLQLLFYSVGIGQISSEVPQNLSASRPQDRQFILSSKKLLLSDSGFYLCAWNPSGANVLTFGAGSRLTVL.